One and the same sample provided the 22 T cell receptor beta chains below, sequenced in a study of shared clonotypes between healthy human individuals. Sequenced by immunoSEQ multiplex PCR; TCRdb stores in-frame clones only, minus some. The sample yields roughly 96,000 clones, around half seen once. Sample: PBMCs. The receptor source for this set is a woman aged 40 to 50 in good health. Some clones in this sample may be carry-over from other donors' samples.

This clone showed up many times. The genes are TRBV19 and TRBJ1-5; TRBD1 agrees at 9 bases. Germline trimming cut 6 bases from V and 5 bases from J; bases unmatched to any gene: 11. In germline, CDR1 is LNHDA, CDR2 SQIVND (reference sequence). This CDR3 comprises 16 residues. CDR3 protein: CASRPFTGGDDQPQHF. DNA for the CDR3: TGTGCCAGTAGACCTTTCACAGGGGGCGATGATCAGCCCCAGCATTTT. Based on the CDR3 plus reference TRBV19 and TRBJ1-5, the full variable domain is DGGITQSPKYLFRKEGQNVTLSCEQNLNHDAMYWYRQDPGQGLRLIYYSQIVNDFQKGDIAEGYSVSREKKESFPLTVTSAQKNPTAFYLCASRPFTGGDDQPQHFGDGTRLSIL.

The chain links TRBV27 to TRBJ2-7, with 7 nucleotides matching TRBD2. The CDR3 sequence is 15 residues long. V shed 2 bases and J 2 bases; nucleotides not matched to a gene: 6. Germline lookup yields CDR1 MNHEY and CDR2 SMNVEV (reference sequence). This chain's CDR3 is CASSLGGGPAYEQYF. The CDR3 DNA is TGTGCCAGCAGTTTAGGGGGAGGGCCAGCCTACGAGCAGTACTTC.

The CDR3 nucleotides are TGTGCCTGCACCCCAGGCGGGACAGGGACAACCGGGGAGCTGTTTTTT. Its protein product is CACTPGGTGTTGELFF. The gene calls are TRBV9 and TRBJ2-2, with 9 bases fitting TRBD1. This CDR3 has 16 residues. After removal of 10 bases from V and 5 bases from J, the junction contained 15 bases not matched to a gene. Looked up from germline, CDR1 is SGDLS and CDR2 is YYNGEE.

With regard to this clone: A far larger clone is a single base away, which makes a read error likely. V gene TRBV15 combines with J gene TRBJ2-7; 10 nucleotides agree with TRBD1. The CDR3 is made up of 14 amino acids. The germline V gene encodes CDR1 LNHNV and CDR2 YYDKDF (reference sequence). CDR3 protein: CATGRDRGVHEQYF. In DNA, the CDR3 is TGTGCCACCGGCAGGGACAGGGGTGTCCACGAGCAGTACTTC. The entire variable domain, with the rest obtained from reference TRBV15 and TRBJ2-7, is as follows: DAMVIQNPRYQVTQFGKPVTLSCSQTLNHNVMYWYQQKSSQAPKLLFHYYDKDFNNEADTPDNFQSRRPNTSFCFLDIRSPGLGDTAMYLCATGRDRGVHEQYFGPGTRLTVT.

Turning to this clone: A much larger clone sits a single nucleotide away, making a read error possible. V gene TRBV6-1 combines with J gene TRBJ2-5, with unresolved D. The CDR3 is 11 residues long. Germline CDR1 and CDR2: MNHNS and SASEGT. The CDR3 is CACSLRETQYF. The CDR3 bases are TGTGCCTGCAGTCTGAGGGAGACCCAGTACTTC.

Concerning this clone itself: A far more abundant clone sits one base away, making this likely a read error. The chain uses TRBV27 and TRBJ1-4, with no clear D. CDR3 size: 15 residues. Germline values: CDR1 MNHEY, CDR2 SMNVEV (reference sequence). The CDR3, as DNA: TGTGCCAGCAAATTAAACGGCGGGCTTAATGAAAAACTGCTTTTT. Its protein is CASKLNGGLNEKLLF. The entire variable domain, with the rest obtained from reference TRBV27 and TRBJ1-4, is as follows: EAQVTQNPRYLITVTGKKLTVTCSQNMNHEYMSWYRQDPGLGLRQIYYSMNVEVTDKGDVPEGYKVSRKEKRNFPLILESPSPNQTSLYFCASKLNGGLNEKLLFGSGTQLSVL.

This clone was observed many times. V is TRBV6-5 and J is TRBJ2-7; possible D gene TRBD2, 6 bases. This CDR3 has 12 residues. Germline V gene sequence: CDR1 MNHEY, CDR2 SVGAGI. V gave up 3 bases and J gave up 6 bases, with 9 bases separating them. CDR3 region: CASSYRGSEQYF. For the CDR3, the DNA is TGTGCCAGCAGTTATCGGGGGAGCGAGCAGTACTTC.

This clone occurred a few times. The chain carries TRBV7-3 and TRBJ2-1; TRBD2 matches 11 bases. J lost 6 bases, V lost 1 base, and 2 bases had no gene match. There are 15 residues in the CDR3. Germline V gives CDR1 SGHTA, CDR2 FQGTGA. The CDR3 coding sequence is TGTGCCAGCAGCTTAAGACTAGCGGGACGCAATGAGCAGTTCTTC. Protein product: CASSLRLAGRNEQFF. Supplemented by reference TRBV7-3 and TRBJ2-1, the full variable domain reads GAGVSQTPSNKVTEKGKYVELRCDPISGHTALYWYRQSLGQGPEFLIYFQGTGAADDSGLPNDRFFAVRPEGSVSTLKIQRTERGDSAVYLCASSLRLAGRNEQFFGPGTRLTVL.

This clone was seen a few times. The rearrangement links TRBV30 to TRBJ2-5; D is tentatively TRBD1 or TRBD2 (6 bases each). The CDR3 contains 14 residues. V was trimmed by 5 bases and J by 5 bases, leaving 18 bases between them. Germline V CDR1 and CDR2: GTSNPN, SVGIG (reference sequence). The CDR3 nucleotides are TGTGCCTGGTCCCCCGGGGGCGTTTGGGAGACCCAGTACTTC. It translates to CAWSPGGVWETQYF.

The chain links TRBV5-6 to TRBJ2-2; D gene unclear. CDR1 SGHDT and CDR2 YYEEEE come from the germline V gene. V lost 2 bases and J lost 1, with 6 bases in between. There are 14 residues in the CDR3. DNA for the CDR3: TGTGCCAGCAGCTTAACGGTGAACACCGGGGAGCTGTTTTTT. Amino acid sequence: CASSLTVNTGELFF.

This clone turned up a few times. The chain links TRBV9 to TRBJ1-5; D not resolved. The V gene lost 3 bases and the J gene lost 0 bases, with 7 bases spanning the gap. The CDR3 length is 14 residues. CDR1 and CDR2 from the germline V gene are SGDLS and YYNGEE. The CDR3 nucleotides read TGTGCCAGCAGCGGAGGCCCTAGCAATCAGCCCCAGCATTTT. Translation: CASSGGPSNQPQHF.

This chain links TRBV20-1 with TRBJ1-2; D not certain. CDR1 DFQATT and CDR2 SNEGSKA come from the germline V gene (reference sequence). Trimming removed 4 bases from V and 8 bases from J, with 11 bases in between. The CDR3 consists of 11 residues. The DNA of the CDR3 is TGCAGTGCTATCTTCGCCCAGGGCTACACCTTC. It encodes CSAIFAQGYTF.

With respect to this clone: It is likely a read error: a sequence one base away is far more abundant. At the DNA level, this CDR3 is encoded by other sequences in the same sample as well. This CDR3 reads CASSQEVGSGANVLTF. In DNA, the CDR3 is TGTGCCAGCAGCCAAGAAGTCGGCTCTGGGGCCAACGTCCTGACTTTC. The chain carries TRBV5-4 and TRBJ2-6, with D hard to call. Trimming took 4 bases from V and 0 from J, leaving 11 bases between them. CDR3 length: 16 residues. The germline V gene encodes CDR1 SGHNT and CDR2 YYREEE (reference sequence).

The chain joins TRBV5-1 to TRBJ2-1; 8 bases agree with TRBD1. Trimming removed 0 bases from V and 6 bases from J; junction bases left unmatched: 8. Germline values: CDR1 SGHRS, CDR2 YFSETQ. This CDR3 comprises 16 residues. CDR3 bases: TGCGCCAGCAGCTTGGCCACAGGGGGTTTGATCAATGAGCAGTTCTTC. Its translation: CASSLATGGLINEQFF.

The genes are TRBV4-2 and TRBJ2-5; D is perhaps TRBD1 or TRBD2 (5 bases each). The assigned J gene may be wrong: the sequence end matches TRBJ2-7 better. The CDR3 runs to 15 residues. CDR1 LGHNA and CDR2 YNFKEQ come from the germline V gene. The CDR3 DNA reads as TGTGCCAGCAGCCAGGGGGTAGCAGACTCCTACGAGCAGTACTTC. It codes for CASSQGVADSYEQYF.

This clone was seen more than once but under ten times. The genes are TRBV5-1 and TRBJ2-4; TRBD2 might be the D (7 bases). This CDR3 has 13 amino acids. Germline V gene lookup returns CDR1 SGHRS and CDR2 YFSETQ. The V gene lost 3 bases and the J gene lost 5 bases, with 9 bases spanning the gap. Written as DNA, the CDR3 is TGCGCCAGCAGCTGGGAGGGGGAAAACATTCAGTACTTC. This encodes CASSWEGENIQYF. Supplemented by reference TRBV5-1 and TRBJ2-4, the full variable domain reads KAGVTQTPRYLIKTRGQQVTLSCSPISGHRSVSWYQQTPGQGLQFLFEYFSETQRNKGNFPGRFSGRQFSNSRSEMNVSTLELGDSALYLCASSWEGENIQYFGAGTRLSVL.

This clone was counted ten times or more. This rearrangement joins TRBV5-6 to TRBJ2-7; TRBD1 agrees at 8 bases. In germline, CDR1 is SGHDT, CDR2 YYEEEE. The CDR3 extends over 14 amino acids. Germline trimming cut 4 bases from V and 1 base from J; bases unmatched to any gene: 4. CDR3 amino acids: CASSGRQGSYEQYF. In DNA form, the CDR3 reads TGTGCCAGCAGCGGCCGACAGGGGTCCTACGAGCAGTACTTC.

V gene TRBV5-4 combines with J gene TRBJ2-2, with 11 positions matching TRBD2. The ends lost 6 bases at V and 6 bases at J; junction bases unmatched: 10. CDR1 SGHNT and CDR2 YYREEE come from the germline V gene (reference sequence). The length of the CDR3 is 16 residues. CDR3 loop: CASNLIAGGGAGELFF. The CDR3, as DNA: TGTGCCAGCAACCTGATAGCGGGAGGGGGAGCCGGGGAGCTGTTTTTT.

V is TRBV30 and J is TRBJ1-4, with no clear D. V was pared by 4 bases and J by 7 bases, with 16 bases between. This CDR3 has 14 amino acids. Looked up from germline, CDR1 is GTSNPN and CDR2 is SVGIG (reference sequence). The DNA for the CDR3 is TGTGCCTGGAAGTTGGCATCCCGGGGTGAAAAACTGTTTTTT. This encodes CAWKLASRGEKLFF.

This clone was detected only once. At the DNA level, this CDR3 is encoded by other sequences in the same sample as well. This chain links TRBV5-1 with TRBJ2-5; D call uncertain. The germline V and J ends were trimmed by 0 bases and 2 bases, with 14 bases remaining between them. Germline V gene lookup returns CDR1 SGHRS and CDR2 YFSETQ. The CDR3 totals 16 residues. The CDR3, as DNA: TGCGCCAGCAGCTTGGGCGGTCAGGCATCTCAAGAGACCCAGTACTTC. Protein product: CASSLGGQASQETQYF. Combining the CDR3 with reference TRBV5-1 and TRBJ2-5 gives the whole variable domain KAGVTQTPRYLIKTRGQQVTLSCSPISGHRSVSWYQQTPGQGLQFLFEYFSETQRNKGNFPGRFSGRQFSNSRSEMNVSTLELGDSALYLCASSLGGQASQETQYFGPGTRLLVL.

This chain connects TRBV5-1 to TRBJ2-7; TRBD1 agrees at 8 bases. Germline loops: CDR1 SGHRS, CDR2 YFSETQ. V shed 3 bases and J 3 bases; nucleotides not matched to a gene: 8. The CDR3 is 15 amino acids. The CDR3 loop reads CASSWTGQVNYEQYF. DNA for the CDR3: TGCGCCAGCAGCTGGACGGGACAGGTTAACTACGAGCAGTACTTC.

On this clone: A much larger clone differs by one base, so this may be a read error. This specimen includes other DNA sequences encoding the same CDR3. The chain is built from TRBV30 and TRBJ1-1, with D perhaps TRBD1 (5 bases). The germline V gene encodes CDR1 GTSNPN and CDR2 SVGIG (reference sequence). CDR3 length: 13 residues. The germline V and J ends were trimmed by 3 bases and 8 bases, with 16 bases remaining between them. CDR3 protein: CAWSAGTGTEAFF. CDR3 nucleotides: TGTGCCTGGAGCGCCGGGACCGGCACAGAAGCTTTCTTT.